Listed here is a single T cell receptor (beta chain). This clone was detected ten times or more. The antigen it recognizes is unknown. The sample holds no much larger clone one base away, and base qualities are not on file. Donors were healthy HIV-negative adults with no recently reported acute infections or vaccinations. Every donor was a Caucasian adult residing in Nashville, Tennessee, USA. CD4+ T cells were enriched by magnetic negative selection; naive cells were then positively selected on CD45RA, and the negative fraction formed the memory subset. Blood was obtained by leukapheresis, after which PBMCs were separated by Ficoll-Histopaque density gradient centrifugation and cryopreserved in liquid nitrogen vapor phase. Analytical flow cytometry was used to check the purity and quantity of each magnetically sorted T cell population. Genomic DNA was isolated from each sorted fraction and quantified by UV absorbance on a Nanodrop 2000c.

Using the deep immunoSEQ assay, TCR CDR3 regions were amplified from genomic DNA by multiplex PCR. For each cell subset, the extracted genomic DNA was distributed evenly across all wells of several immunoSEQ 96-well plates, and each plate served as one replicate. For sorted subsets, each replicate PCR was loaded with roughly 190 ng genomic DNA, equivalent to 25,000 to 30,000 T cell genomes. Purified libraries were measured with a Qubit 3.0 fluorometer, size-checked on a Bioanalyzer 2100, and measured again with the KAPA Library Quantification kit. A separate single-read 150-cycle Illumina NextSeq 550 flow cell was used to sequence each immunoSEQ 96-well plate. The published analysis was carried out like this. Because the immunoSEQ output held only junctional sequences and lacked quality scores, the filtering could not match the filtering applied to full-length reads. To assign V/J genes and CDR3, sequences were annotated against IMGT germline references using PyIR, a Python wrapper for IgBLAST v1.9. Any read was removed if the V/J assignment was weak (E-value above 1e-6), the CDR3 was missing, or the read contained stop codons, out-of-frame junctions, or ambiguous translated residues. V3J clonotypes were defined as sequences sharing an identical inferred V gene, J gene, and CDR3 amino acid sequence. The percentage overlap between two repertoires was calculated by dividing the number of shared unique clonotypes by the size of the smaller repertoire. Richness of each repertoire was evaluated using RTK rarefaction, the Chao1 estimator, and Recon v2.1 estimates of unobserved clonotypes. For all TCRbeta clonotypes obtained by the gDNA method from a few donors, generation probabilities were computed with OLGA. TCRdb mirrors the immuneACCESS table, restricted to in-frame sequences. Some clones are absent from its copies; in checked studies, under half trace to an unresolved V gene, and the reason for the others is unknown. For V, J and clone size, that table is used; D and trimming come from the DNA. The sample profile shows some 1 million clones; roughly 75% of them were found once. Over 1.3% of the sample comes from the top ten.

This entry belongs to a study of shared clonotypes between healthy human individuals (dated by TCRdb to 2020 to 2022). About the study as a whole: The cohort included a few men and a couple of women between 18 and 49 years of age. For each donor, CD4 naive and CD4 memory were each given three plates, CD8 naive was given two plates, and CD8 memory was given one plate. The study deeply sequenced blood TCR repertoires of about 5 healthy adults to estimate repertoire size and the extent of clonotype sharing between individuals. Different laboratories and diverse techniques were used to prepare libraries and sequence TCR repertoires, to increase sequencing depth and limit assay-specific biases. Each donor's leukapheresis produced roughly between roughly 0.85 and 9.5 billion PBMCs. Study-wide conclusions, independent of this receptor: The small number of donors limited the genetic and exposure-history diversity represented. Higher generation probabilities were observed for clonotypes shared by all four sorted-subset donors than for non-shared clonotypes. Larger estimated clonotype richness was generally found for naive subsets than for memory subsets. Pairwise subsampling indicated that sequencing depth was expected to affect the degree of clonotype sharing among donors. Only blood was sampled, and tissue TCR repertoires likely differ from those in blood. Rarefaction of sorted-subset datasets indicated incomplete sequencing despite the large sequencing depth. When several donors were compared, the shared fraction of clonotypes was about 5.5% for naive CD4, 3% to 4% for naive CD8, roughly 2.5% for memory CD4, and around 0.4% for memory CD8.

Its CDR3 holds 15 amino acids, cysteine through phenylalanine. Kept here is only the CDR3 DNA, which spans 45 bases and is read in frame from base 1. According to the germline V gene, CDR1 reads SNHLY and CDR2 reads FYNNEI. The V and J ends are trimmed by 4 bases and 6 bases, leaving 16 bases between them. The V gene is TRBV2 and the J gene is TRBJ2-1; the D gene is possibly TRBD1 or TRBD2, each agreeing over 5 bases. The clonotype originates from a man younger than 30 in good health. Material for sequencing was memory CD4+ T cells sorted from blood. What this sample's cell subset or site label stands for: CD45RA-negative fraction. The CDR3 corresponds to CASSAWAGDPNEQFF. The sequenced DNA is TGTGCCAGCAGTGCCTGGGCTGGGGACCCCAATGAGCAGTTCTTC.